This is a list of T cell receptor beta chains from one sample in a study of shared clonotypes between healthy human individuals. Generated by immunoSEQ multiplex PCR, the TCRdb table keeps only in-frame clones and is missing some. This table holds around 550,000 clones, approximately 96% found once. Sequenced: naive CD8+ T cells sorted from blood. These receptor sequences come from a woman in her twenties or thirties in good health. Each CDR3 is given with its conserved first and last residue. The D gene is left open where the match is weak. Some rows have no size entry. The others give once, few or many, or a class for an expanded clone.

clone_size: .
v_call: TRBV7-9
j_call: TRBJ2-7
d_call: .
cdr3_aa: CASSLSGQYWEQYF
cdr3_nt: TGTGCCAGCAGCTTATCGGGGCAGTACTGGGAGCAGTACTTC

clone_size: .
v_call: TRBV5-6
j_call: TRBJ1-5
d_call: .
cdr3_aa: CASSLGYSNQPQHF
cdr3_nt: TGTGCCAGCAGCTTAGGGTATAGCAATCAGCCCCAGCACTTT

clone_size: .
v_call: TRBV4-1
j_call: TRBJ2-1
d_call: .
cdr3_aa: CASSQGRRGVPPSKTGDEQFF
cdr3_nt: TGCGCCAGCAGCCAAGGGCGAAGGGGCGTACCTCCTTCGAAGACCGGGGATGAGCAGTTCTTC

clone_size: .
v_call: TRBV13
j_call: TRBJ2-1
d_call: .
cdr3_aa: CASSRTVNEQFF
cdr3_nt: TGTGCCAGCAGCCGGACGGTTAATGAGCAGTTCTTC

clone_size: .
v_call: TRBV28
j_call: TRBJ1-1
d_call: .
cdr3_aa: CASSPTKLRPQFGTEAFF
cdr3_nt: TGTGCCAGCAGTCCGACCAAGCTGAGGCCCCAATTTGGCACTGAAGCTTTCTTT

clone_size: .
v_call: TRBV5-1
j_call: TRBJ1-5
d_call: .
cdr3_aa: CASSLRTGGQPQHF
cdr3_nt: TGCGCCAGCAGCTTACGGACTGGGGGGCAGCCCCAGCATTTT

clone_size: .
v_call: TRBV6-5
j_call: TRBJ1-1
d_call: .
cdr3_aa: CASSDHSYTEAFF
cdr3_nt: TGTGCCAGCAGTGACCATTCTTACACTGAAGCTTTCTTT

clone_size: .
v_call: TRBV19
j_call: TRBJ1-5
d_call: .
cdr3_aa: CASSMDGNQPQHF
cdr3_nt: TGTGCCAGTAGTATGGATGGGAATCAGCCCCAGCATTTT

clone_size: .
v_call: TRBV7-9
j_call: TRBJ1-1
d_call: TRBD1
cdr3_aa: CASSLGTGGRLVAFF
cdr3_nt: TGTGCCAGCAGCTTAGGGACAGGGGGCCGCCTAGTTGCTTTCTTT

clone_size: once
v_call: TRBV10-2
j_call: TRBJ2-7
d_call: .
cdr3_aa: CASSAGRGYEQYF
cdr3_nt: TGCGCCAGCAGCGCGGGACGCGGCTACGAGCAGTACTTC

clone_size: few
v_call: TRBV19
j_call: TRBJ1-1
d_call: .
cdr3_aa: CASRVYTEAFF
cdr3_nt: TGTGCCAGTCGGGTCTACACTGAAGCTTTCTTT

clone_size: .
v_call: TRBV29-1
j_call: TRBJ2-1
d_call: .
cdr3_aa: CSVRNNEQFF
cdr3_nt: TGCAGCGTGAGAAACAATGAGCAGTTCTTC

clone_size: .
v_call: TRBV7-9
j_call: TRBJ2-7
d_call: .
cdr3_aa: CASSSDNFGEQYF
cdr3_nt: TGTGCCAGCAGCTCTGACAACTTTGGCGAGCAGTACTTC

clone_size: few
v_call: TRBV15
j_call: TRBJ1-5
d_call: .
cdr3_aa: CATSSDRESMSNQPQHF
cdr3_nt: TGTGCCACCAGCAGTGACAGAGAGAGTATGAGCAATCAGCCCCAGCATTTT

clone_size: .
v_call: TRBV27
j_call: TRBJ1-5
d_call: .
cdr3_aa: CASSLLPVGQPQHF
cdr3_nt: TGTGCCAGCAGTTTACTTCCGGTGGGACAGCCCCAGCATTTT

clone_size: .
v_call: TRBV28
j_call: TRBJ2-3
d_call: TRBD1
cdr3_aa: CASSPRQGNADTQYF
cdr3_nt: TGTGCCAGCAGCCCTAGACAGGGGAACGCAGATACGCAGTATTTT

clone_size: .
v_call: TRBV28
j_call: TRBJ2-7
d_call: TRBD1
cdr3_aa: CASSLLRDRGSEQYF
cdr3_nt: TGTGCCAGCAGTTTATTACGGGACAGGGGGAGCGAGCAGTACTTC

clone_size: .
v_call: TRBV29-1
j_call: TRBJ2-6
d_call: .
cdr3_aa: CSVPDISPTSGANVLTF
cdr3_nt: TGCAGCGTCCCGGACATCTCTCCCACCTCTGGGGCCAACGTCCTGACTTTC

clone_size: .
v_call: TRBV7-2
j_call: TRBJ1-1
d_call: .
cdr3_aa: CASRRRGETEAFF
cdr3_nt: TGTGCCAGCCGGCGGAGGGGGGAGACTGAAGCTTTCTTT

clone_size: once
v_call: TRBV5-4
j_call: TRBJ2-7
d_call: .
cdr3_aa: CASSLGGVGSEAYEQYF
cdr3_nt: TGTGCCAGCAGCTTGGGGGGAGTGGGGTCGGAAGCCTACGAGCAGTACTTC

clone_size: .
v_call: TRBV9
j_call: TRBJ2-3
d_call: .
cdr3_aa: CASSAGTDTQYF
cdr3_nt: TGTGCCAGCAGCGCTGGCACAGATACGCAGTATTTT

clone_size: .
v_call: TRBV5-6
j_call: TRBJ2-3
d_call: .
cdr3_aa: CASSLDSTDTQYF
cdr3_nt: TGTGCCAGCAGCTTGGACAGCACAGATACGCAGTATTTT

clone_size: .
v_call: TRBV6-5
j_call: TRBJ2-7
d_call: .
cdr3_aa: CASSYSGGGDEQYF
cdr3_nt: TGTGCCAGCAGTTACTCGGGAGGGGGCGACGAGCAGTACTTC

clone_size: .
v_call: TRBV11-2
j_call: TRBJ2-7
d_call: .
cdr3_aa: CASSFSMDRAYEQYF
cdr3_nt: TGTGCCAGCAGCTTTTCCATGGACAGAGCCTACGAGCAGTACTTC

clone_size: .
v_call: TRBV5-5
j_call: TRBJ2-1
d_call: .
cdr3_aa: CASSLGPNEQFF
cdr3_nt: TGTGCCAGCAGCTTGGGTCCCAATGAGCAGTTCTTC

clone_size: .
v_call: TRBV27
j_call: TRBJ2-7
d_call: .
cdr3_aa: CASSFGESSVYYEQYF
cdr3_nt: TGTGCCAGCAGTTTTGGGGAGTCTAGCGTATACTACGAGCAGTACTTC

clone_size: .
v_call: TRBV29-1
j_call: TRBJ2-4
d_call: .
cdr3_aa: CRSPGVNEAKNIQYF
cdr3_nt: TGCAGATCACCCGGGGTGAACGAAGCCAAAAACATTCAGTACTTC

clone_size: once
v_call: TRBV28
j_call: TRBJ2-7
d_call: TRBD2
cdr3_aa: CASSSLAGERSEQYF
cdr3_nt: TGTGCCAGCAGTTCCTTAGCGGGAGAAAGGAGCGAGCAGTACTTC

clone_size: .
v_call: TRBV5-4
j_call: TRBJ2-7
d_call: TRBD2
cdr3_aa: CASSLGLAAVGYEQYF
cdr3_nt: TGTGCCAGCAGCTTGGGCCTAGCGGCTGTTGGATACGAGCAGTACTTC

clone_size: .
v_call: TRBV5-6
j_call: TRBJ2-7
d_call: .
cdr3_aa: CASNGVDYEQYF
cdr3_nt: TGTGCCAGCAACGGGGTGGATTACGAGCAGTACTTC

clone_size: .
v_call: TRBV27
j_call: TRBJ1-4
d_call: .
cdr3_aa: CASSFTGGVGKLFF
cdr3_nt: TGTGCCAGCAGTTTTACGGGGGGCGTCGGAAAACTGTTTTTT

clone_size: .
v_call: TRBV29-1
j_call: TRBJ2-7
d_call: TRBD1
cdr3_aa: CSVATRGQSYEQYF
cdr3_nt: TGCAGCGTTGCCACAAGGGGGCAATCGTACGAGCAGTACTTC

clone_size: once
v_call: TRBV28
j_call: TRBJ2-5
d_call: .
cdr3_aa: CASTESRSGPETQYF
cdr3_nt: TGTGCCAGCACCGAAAGTAGGAGCGGACCAGAGACCCAGTACTTC

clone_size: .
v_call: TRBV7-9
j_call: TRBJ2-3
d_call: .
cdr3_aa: CASSFSGGASDTQYF
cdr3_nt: TGTGCCAGCAGCTTCTCTGGGGGGGCGTCGGATACGCAGTATTTT

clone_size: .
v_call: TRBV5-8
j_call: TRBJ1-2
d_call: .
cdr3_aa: CASSLGGDYGYTF
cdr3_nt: TGTGCCAGCAGCTTGGGCGGGGACTATGGCTACACCTTC

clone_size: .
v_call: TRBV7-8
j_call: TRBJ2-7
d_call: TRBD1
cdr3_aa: CASRRQGDYEQYF
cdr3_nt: TGTGCCAGCAGGAGACAGGGGGATTACGAGCAGTACTTC

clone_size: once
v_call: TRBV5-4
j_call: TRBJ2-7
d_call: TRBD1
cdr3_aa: CASSTRQGGPYEQYF
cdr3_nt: TGTGCCAGCAGCACAAGACAGGGGGGACCTTACGAGCAGTACTTC

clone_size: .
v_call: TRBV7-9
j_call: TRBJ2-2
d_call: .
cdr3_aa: CASSLLSGSGELFF
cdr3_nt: TGTGCCAGCAGCTTACTATCTGGGTCCGGGGAGCTGTTTTTT

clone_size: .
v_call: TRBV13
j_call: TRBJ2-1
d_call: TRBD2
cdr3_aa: CASSFEGLGTSSYNEQFF
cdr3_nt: TGTGCCAGCAGCTTTGAAGGACTGGGGACTAGCTCCTACAATGAGCAGTTCTTC

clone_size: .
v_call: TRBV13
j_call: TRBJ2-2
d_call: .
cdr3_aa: CASSLRGAGTGELFF
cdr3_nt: TGTGCCAGCAGCTTAAGGGGGGCTGGCACCGGGGAGCTGTTTTTT

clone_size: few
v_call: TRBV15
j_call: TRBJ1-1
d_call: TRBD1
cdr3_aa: CATSSGQGRSRDTEAFF
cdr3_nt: TGTGCCACCAGCAGCGGACAGGGAAGATCTCGAGACACTGAAGCTTTCTTT

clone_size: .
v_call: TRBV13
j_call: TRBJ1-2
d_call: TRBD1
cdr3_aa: CASSTGTGARRYGYTF
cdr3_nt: TGTGCCAGCAGCACCGGGACAGGGGCTCGACGCTATGGCTACACCTTC

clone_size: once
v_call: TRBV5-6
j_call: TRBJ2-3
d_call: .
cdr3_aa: CASSFPTENTDTQYF
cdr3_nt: TGTGCCAGCAGCTTCCCGACAGAGAACACAGATACGCAGTATTTT

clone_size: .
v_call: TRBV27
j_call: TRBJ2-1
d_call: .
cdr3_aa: CASSLRAAAGLQFF
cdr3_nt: TGTGCCAGCAGTTTACGGGCAGCCGCCGGACTGCAGTTCTTC

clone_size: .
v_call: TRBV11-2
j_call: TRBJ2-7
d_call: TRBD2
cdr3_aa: CASRHTSGAGISYEQYF
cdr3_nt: TGTGCCAGCAGACACACTAGCGGGGCGGGGATTTCCTACGAGCAGTACTTC

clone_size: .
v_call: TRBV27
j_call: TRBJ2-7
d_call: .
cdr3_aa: CASSSLLGLGSYEQYF
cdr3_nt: TGTGCCAGCAGTTCCCTTTTGGGGCTGGGTTCCTACGAGCAGTACTTC

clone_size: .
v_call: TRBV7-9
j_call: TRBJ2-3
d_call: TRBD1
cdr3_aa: CASSFGQGRADTQYF
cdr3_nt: TGTGCCAGCAGCTTTGGACAGGGGCGCGCAGATACGCAGTATTTT

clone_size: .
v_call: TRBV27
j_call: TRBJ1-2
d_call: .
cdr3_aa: CASSPRQGPSYGYTF
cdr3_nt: TGTGCCAGCAGTCCACGACAAGGACCCTCCTATGGCTACACCTTC

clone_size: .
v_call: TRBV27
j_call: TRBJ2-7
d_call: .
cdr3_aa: CASSLSLNYEQYF
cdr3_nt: TGTGCCAGCAGTTTATCTTTAAACTACGAGCAGTACTTC

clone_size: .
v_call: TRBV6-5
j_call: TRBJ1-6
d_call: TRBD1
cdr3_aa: CASSPGTGMDSPLHF
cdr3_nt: TGTGCCAGCAGTCCCGGGACAGGGATGGATTCACCCCTCCACTTT

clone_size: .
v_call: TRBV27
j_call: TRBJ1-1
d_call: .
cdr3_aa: CASSSKVENEAFF
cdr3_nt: TGTGCCAGCAGTTCGAAAGTAGAGAACGAAGCTTTCTTT

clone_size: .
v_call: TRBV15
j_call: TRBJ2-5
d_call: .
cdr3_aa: CATSRDTGEVPPGTQYF
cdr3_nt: TGTGCCACCAGCAGAGATACGGGGGAGGTCCCCCCCGGGACCCAGTACTTC

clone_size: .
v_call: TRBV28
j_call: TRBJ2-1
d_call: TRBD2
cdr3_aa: CASSSPLERGDNEQFF
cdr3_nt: TGTGCCAGCAGTTCCCCTCTGGAGCGGGGTGACAATGAGCAGTTCTTC

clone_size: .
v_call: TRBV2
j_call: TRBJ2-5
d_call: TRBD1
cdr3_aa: CASSEARDRVGETQYF
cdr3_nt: TGTGCCAGCAGTGAAGCCCGGGACAGGGTAGGGGAGACCCAGTACTTC

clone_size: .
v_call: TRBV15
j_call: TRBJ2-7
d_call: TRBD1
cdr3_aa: CATAFDRGYEQYF
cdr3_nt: TGTGCCACCGCGTTCGACAGGGGCTACGAGCAGTACTTC